This T cell receptor beta chain was recovered during a study of early T cells in non-severe SARS-CoV-2 infection. As to this clonotype: Its cognate antigen is unknown.

Unique molecular identifiers tagged individual cDNA molecules. A single record per CDR3 protein comes from TCRdb applying MiXCR to the 5' RACE reads. The table records about 64,000 distinct CDR3 sequences, 10% to 15% of them present only once. Germline V lookup: CDR1 MNHEY, CDR2 SVGAGI. The CDR3 sequence is 16 residues long. Trimming removed 4 bases from V and 3 bases from J; junction bases left unmatched: 3. Study observations and caveats: Matches to VDJdb favored anti-spike CD8 responses and missed private and CD4 specificities.

The chain links TRBV6-5 to TRBJ2-3; 14 bases agree with TRBD2. The sample was whole blood, taken at baseline. This clonotype was sampled from an adult who was a healthcare worker with PCR-confirmed SARS-CoV-2 infection or an uninfected control (not recorded which). In DNA form, the CDR3 reads TGTGCCAGCAGTTCGGGACTAGCGGGGGAAACAGATACGCAGTATTTT. Protein: CASSSGLAGETDTQYF.